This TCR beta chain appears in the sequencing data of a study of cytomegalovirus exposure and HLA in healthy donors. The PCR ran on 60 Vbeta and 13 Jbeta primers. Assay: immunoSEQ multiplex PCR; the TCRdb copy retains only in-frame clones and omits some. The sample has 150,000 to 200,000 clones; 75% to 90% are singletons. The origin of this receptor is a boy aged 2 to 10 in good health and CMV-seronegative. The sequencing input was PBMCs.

The CDR3 nucleotides read TGCGCCAGCAGCGACAACACTTGGACAGGGGTGAACGAGCAGTACTTC. This sequence encodes CASSDNTWTGVNEQYF. The chain combines TRBV5-1 with TRBJ2-7; 9 nucleotides agree with TRBD1. The V and J ends lost 4 bases and 5 bases, in that order; junction bases with no gene match: 13. The CDR3 sequence is 16 residues long. Germline V gene sequence: CDR1 SGHRS, CDR2 YFSETQ.